Listed here are 3 T cell receptor beta chains from one sample, sequenced in a study of blood T cell repertoires in COVID-19. Libraries were prepared by immunoSEQ multiplex PCR; TCRdb keeps only in-frame clonotypes and omits some of them. The table lists 350,000 to 450,000 clones, around nine tenths of them singletons. The sequencing sample was made of peripheral blood. Every receptor here comes from a human donor in a cohort sampled during active COVID-19.

The chain uses TRBV19 and TRBJ2-3; 7 nucleotides agree with TRBD2. The J segment lost 2 bases and the V segment lost 6 bases, leaving 5 bases of the junction unmatched. There are 14 residues in the CDR3. Germline values: CDR1 LNHDA, CDR2 SQIVND (reference sequence). CDR3 DNA sequence: TGTGCCAGTAGACCGGGGGGAAACACAGATACGCAGTATTTT. This gives the protein CASRPGGNTDTQYF.

The chain uses TRBV7-8 and TRBJ2-7, with 14 bases lining up with TRBD2. This CDR3 spans 15 amino acids. The ends lost 5 bases at V and 5 bases at J; junction bases unmatched: 5. CDR1 and CDR2 from the germline V gene are SGHVS and FQNEAQ. The CDR3 protein is CASSEGTSGSNEQYF. CDR3 bases: TGTGCCAGCAGCGAGGGGACTAGCGGGAGTAACGAGCAGTACTTC.

The chain recombines TRBV10-3 with TRBJ2-7; 11 bases map to TRBD1. CDR3 length: 17 residues. In germline, CDR1 is ENHRY, CDR2 SYGVKD. The V segment lost 4 bases and the J segment 1 base; nucleotides outside the gene matches: 9. Written as DNA, the CDR3 is TGTGCCATCAGTGGATCTTCAGGACAGGGGGCATCCTACGAGCAGTACTTC. Translating it yields CAISGSSGQGASYEQYF.